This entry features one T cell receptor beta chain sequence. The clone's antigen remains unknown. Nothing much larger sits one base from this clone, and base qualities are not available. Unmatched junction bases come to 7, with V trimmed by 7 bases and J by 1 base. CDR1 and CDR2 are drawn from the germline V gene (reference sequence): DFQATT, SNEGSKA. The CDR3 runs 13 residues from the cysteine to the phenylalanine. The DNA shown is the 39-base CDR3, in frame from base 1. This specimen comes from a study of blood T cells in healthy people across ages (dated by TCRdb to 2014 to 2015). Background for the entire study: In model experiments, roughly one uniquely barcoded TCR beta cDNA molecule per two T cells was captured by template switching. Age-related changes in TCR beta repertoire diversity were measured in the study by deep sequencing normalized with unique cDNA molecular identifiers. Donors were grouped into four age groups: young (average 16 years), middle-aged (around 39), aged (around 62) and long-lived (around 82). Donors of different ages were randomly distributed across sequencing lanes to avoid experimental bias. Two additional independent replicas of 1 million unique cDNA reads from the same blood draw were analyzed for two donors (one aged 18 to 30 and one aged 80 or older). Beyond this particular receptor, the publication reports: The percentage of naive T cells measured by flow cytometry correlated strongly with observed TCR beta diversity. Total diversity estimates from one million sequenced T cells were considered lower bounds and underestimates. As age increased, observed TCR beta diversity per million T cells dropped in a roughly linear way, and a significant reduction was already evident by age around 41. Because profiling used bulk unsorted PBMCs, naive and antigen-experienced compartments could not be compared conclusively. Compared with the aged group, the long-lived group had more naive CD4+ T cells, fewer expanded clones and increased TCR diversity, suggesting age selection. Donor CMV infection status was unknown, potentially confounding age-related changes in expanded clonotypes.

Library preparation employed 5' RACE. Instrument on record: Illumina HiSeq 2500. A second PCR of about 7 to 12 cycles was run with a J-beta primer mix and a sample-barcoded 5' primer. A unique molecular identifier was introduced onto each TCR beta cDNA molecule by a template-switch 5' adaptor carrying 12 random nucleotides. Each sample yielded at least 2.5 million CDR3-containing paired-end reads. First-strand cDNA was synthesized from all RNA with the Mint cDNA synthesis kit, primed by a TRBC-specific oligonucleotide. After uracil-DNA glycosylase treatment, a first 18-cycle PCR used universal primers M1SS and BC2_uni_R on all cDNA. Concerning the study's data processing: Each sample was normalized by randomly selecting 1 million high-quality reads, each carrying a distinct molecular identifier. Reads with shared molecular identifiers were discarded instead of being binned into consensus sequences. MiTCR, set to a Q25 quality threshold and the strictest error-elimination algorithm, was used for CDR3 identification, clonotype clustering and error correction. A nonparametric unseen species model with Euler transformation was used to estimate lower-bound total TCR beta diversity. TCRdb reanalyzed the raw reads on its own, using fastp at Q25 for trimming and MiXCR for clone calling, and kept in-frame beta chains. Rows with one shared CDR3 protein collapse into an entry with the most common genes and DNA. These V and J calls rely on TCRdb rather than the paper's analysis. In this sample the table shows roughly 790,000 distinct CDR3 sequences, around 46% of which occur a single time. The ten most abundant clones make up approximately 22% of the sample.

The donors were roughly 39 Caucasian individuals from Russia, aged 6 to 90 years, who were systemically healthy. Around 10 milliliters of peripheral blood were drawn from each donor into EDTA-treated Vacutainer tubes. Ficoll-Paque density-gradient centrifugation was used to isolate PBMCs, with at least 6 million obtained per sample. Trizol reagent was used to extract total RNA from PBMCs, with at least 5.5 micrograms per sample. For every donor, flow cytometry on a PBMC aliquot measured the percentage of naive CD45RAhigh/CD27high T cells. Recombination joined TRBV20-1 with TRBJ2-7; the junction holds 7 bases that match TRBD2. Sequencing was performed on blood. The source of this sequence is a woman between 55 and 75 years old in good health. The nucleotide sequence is TGCAGTGTTGGCATGGGAGGGTCCTACGAGCAGTACTTC. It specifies CSVGMGGSYEQYF.